Each of the 9 T cell receptor beta chains below was sequenced from the same sample in a study of human T cells and chemical hapten exposure. Time point indicated: patch test 1, 2 weeks after DPC sensitization. Regarding treatment: therapeutic diphenylcyclopropenone sensitization with weekly scalp DPC. It was from unfractionated whole blood that total RNA was extracted. One entry per CDR3 protein results from TCRdb running MiXCR on the RACE reads. The table has roughly 50,000 distinct CDR3 sequences, about 10% seen once. The sequencing here drew on whole blood, taken in connection with sensitization to the hapten diphenylcyclopropenone (DPC). The receptors derive from a woman aged 40 to 50 with alopecia areata. Some clones in this sample may be carry-over from other donors' samples.

This clonotype was seen only a few times. The V and J genes are TRBV19 and TRBJ2-1; D unresolved. This CDR3 is 12 amino acids long. Trimming took 4 bases from V and 4 from J, leaving 5 bases between them. CDR1 and CDR2 from the germline V gene are LNHDA and SQIVND (reference sequence). CDR3: CASSSQYNEQFF. Here the CDR3 DNA reads TGTGCCAGTAGTAGCCAGTACAATGAGCAGTTCTTC.

This clonotype was found a few times. The rearrangement links TRBV25-1 to TRBJ2-3; unclear D gene. The germline gives CDR1 MGHDK, CDR2 SYGVNS. The CDR3 spans 13 residues. Trimming shortened V by 4 bases and J by 1 base, and 6 bases separated the two germline ends. The CDR3 DNA reads TGTGCCAGCAGTGTCACAGGCACAGATACGCAGTATTTT. It is translated as CASSVTGTDTQYF. The variable domain in full, completed from reference TRBV25-1 and TRBJ2-3, reads EADIYQTPRYLVIGTGKKITLECSQTMGHDKMYWYQQDPGMELHLIHYSYGVNSTEKGDLSSESTVSRIRTEHFPLTLESARPSHTSQYLCASSVTGTDTQYFGPGTRLTVL.

This chain links TRBV7-2 with TRBJ2-7, with TRBD2 matching over 7 bases. J lost 2 bases, V lost 5 bases, and 9 bases had no gene match. This CDR3 spans 15 amino acids. Germline V gene data show CDR1 as SGHTA and CDR2 as FQGNSA. The CDR3 loop reads CASSKSGTTPYEQYF. DNA of the CDR3: TGTGCCAGCAGCAAATCCGGGACTACACCCTACGAGCAGTACTTC.

This clonotype was detected only a few times. The chain recombines TRBV2 with TRBJ1-2; D is unresolved. Germline lookup yields CDR1 SNHLY and CDR2 FYNNEI. Trimming cost V 6 bases and J 0 bases, with 8 bases left between them. The CDR3 extends over 13 amino acids. The DNA of the CDR3 is TGTGCCAGCAGCGTCGAAACTAACTATGGCTACACCTTC. Its protein product is CASSVETNYGYTF. The full variable domain, with the rest looked up from reference TRBV2 and TRBJ1-2, is EPEVTQTPSHQVTQMGQEVILRCVPISNHLYFYWYRQILGQKVEFLVSFYNNEISEKSEIFDDQFSVERPDGSNFTLKIRSTKLEDSAMYFCASSVETNYGYTFGSGTRLTVV.

At least ten counts were recorded for this clonotype. The chain carries TRBV27 and TRBJ2-7; possible D gene TRBD2, 5 bases. The V end was cut by 2 bases, the J end by 0 bases, with 8 bases between. The CDR3 is 14 amino acids. Germline V gene lookup returns CDR1 MNHEY and CDR2 SMNVEV (reference sequence). The CDR3 protein is CASSLRGRSYEQYF. The CDR3, as DNA: TGTGCCAGCAGTTTAAGAGGGCGCTCCTACGAGCAGTACTTC.

This clonotype occurred many times. This rearrangement joins TRBV11-2 to TRBJ2-1, with 11 positions matching TRBD1. Per the germline V gene, CDR1 is SGHAT and CDR2 is FQNNGV. Trimming at V came to 5 bases and at J to 4 bases, leaving 4 bases not matched to a gene. The CDR3 covers 15 residues. CDR3: CASSRDRGDYNEQFF. Here the CDR3 DNA reads TGTGCCAGCAGCCGGGACAGGGGGGATTACAATGAGCAGTTCTTC.

This clonotype was detected ten times or more. The chain links TRBV12-3 or TRBV12-4 to TRBJ1-2; 9 bases align to TRBD1. The CDR3 is 12 amino acids. The J segment lost 8 bases and the V segment lost 7 bases, leaving 5 bases of the junction unmatched. CDR3 region: CASIDRGSGYTF. For the CDR3, the DNA is TGTGCCAGCATCGACAGGGGGTCCGGCTACACCTTC.

This clonotype was recorded once. V is TRBV20-1 and J is TRBJ2-7; TRBD2 matches 8 bases. The junction had 2 bases not matched to a gene; V was cut back by 2 bases and J by 2 bases. The germline CDR1 and CDR2 sequences are DFQATT and SNEGSKA (reference sequence). This CDR3 has 13 residues. The DNA for the CDR3 is TGCAGTGCTAGAACTAGCGGCGCCTACGAGCAGTACTTC. Its translation is CSARTSGAYEQYF.

In its sample, this clonotype was seen many times. The rearrangement links TRBV4-1 to TRBJ2-6; D remains ambiguous. Germline values: CDR1 MGHRA, CDR2 YSYEKL. This CDR3 contains 17 residues. Trimming shortened V by 0 bases and J by 0 bases, and 9 bases separated the two germline ends. For the CDR3, the DNA is TGCGCCAGCAGCCAAGAATGGACCATCTCTGGGGCCAACGTCCTGACTTTC. This translates into CASSQEWTISGANVLTF.